This is a list of T cell receptor beta chains from one sample in a study of OX40 agonist ivuxolimab in advanced cancers. Method: immunoSEQ multiplex PCR; TCRdb's copy keeps in-frame clones and lacks some. The sample shows about 140,000 clones, roughly 91% of them seen only once. Here the sequenced sample was CD4+ or CD8+ T cells sorted from blood, taken in a trial of the OX40 agonist ivuxolimab. These TCRs come from an adult with an advanced solid tumor such as melanoma, head and neck, liver or kidney cancer. Each CDR3 is given with its conserved first and last residue. D genes are given only for firm matches. Clone size is shown for a subset of rows, as once, few, many or a class of expanded clone.

TGTGCCAGCACCCTCCCGAAGGGTTCCGGGGAGCTGTTTTTT	CASTLPKGSGELFF	NA	NA	TRBV2	TRBJ2-2
TGCGCCAGCAGCCAAGAAAGCGGGACAGGGAGGGTCGAGAATTACAATGAGCAGTTCTTC	CASSQESGTGRVENYNEQFF	TRBD1	NA	TRBV4-3	TRBJ2-1
TGCAGCGTTGTGGCGGGAGCAATTCAAGAGACCCAGTACTTC	CSVVAGAIQETQYF	TRBD2	once	TRBV29-1	TRBJ2-5
TGCGCCAGCAGCCAAGTTGGTTCGAATGAGCAGTTCTTC	CASSQVGSNEQFF	NA	NA	TRBV4-1	TRBJ2-1
TGTGCCAGCAGCTTCAGGACCCTAGGCACAGATACGCAGTATTTT	CASSFRTLGTDTQYF	NA	NA	TRBV11-2	TRBJ2-3
TGCGCCAGCAGCTACGGGACTAGCACAGATACGCAGTATTTT	CASSYGTSTDTQYF	NA	NA	TRBV5-1	TRBJ2-3
TGCGCCAGCAGCTTAGGGACTCGCCAGGAGACCCAGTACTTC	CASSLGTRQETQYF	NA	NA	TRBV5-1	TRBJ2-5
TGTGCCAGCAGTTACGGCGGGGCGGGGGAGACCCAGTACTTC	CASSYGGAGETQYF	NA	NA	TRBV6-6	TRBJ2-5
TGTGCCAGCAGTTTATGGTTGAACACTGAAGCTTTCTTT	CASSLWLNTEAFF	NA	few	TRBV27	TRBJ1-1
TGCGCCAGCAGTGATAACAGGGAAGGGTTCTACGAGCAGTACTTC	CASSDNREGFYEQYF	NA	NA	TRBV10-1	TRBJ2-7
TGTGCCAGTAGTTTATCGGGTCATCCACCTGGGGCCAACGTCCTGACTTTC	CASSLSGHPPGANVLTF	NA	few	TRBV19	TRBJ2-6
TGTGCCAGCAGTGAAGGGGGGCATGGGGGGCGACCCGTCAATGAGCAGTTCTTC	CASSEGGHGGRPVNEQFF	NA	NA	TRBV6-1	TRBJ2-1
TGTGCCAGCACCACGACAGCGGACTATGGCTACACCTTC	CASTTTADYGYTF	NA	NA	TRBV6-6	TRBJ1-2
TGTGCAAGTCGCTTTGTGGGATCGGTGAATGAGCAGTTCTTC	CASRFVGSVNEQFF	NA	NA	TRBV12-2	TRBJ2-1
TGTGCCAGCAAGCGTCGACTTGGCGGGAGATCCGGGGAGCTGTTTTTT	CASKRRLGGRSGELFF	TRBD2	NA	TRBV27	TRBJ2-2
TGCAGTGCCGGACGGATGCAGTTCTTC	CSAGRMQFF	NA	NA	TRBV20-1	TRBJ2-1
TGTGCCAGCAGCTTAGGGAGCAGGGGGAATGAGCAGTTCTTC	CASSLGSRGNEQFF	TRBD1	NA	TRBV7-8	TRBJ2-1
TGTGCCAGCAGCGTATTTGCCCGGGGGTCTAGCACAGATACGCAGTATTTT	CASSVFARGSSTDTQYF	NA	NA	TRBV9	TRBJ2-3
TGTGCCAGCAGCGTTGGAGACGGGACAGCCTATGGCTACACCTTC	CASSVGDGTAYGYTF	TRBD1	NA	TRBV4-2	TRBJ1-2
TGTGCCAGCAGTGAAGGGCTTAACTATGGCTACACCTTC	CASSEGLNYGYTF	NA	NA	TRBV25-1	TRBJ1-2
TGTGCCAGCTCACCCAGGGGAGCGACCAACACTGAAGCTTTCTTT	CASSPRGATNTEAFF	NA	NA	TRBV18	TRBJ1-1
TGTGCCAGCAGTTTGGAGAGGGGCTCACTAGCCAAAAACATTCAGTACTTC	CASSLERGSLAKNIQYF	NA	few	TRBV28	TRBJ2-4
TGCGCCAGCAGCTTGGAAGGGACGAACACCGGGGAGCTGTTTTTT	CASSLEGTNTGELFF	NA	NA	TRBV5-1	TRBJ2-2
TGCAGCGTTGAATATTTGGTGAGCTCCTACAATGAGCAGTTCTTC	CSVEYLVSSYNEQFF	NA	NA	TRBV29-1	TRBJ2-1
TGTGCCAGCAGAAGAGAGACAGGTCTCTACGAGCAGTACTTC	CASRRETGLYEQYF	NA	NA	TRBV6-6	TRBJ2-7
TGTGCCAGCAGCTCTGGGACCACAGATACGCAGTATTTT	CASSSGTTDTQYF	NA	NA	TRBV5-4	TRBJ2-3
TGTGCCAGCAGCTGGAACGCCGAAAACACCATATATTTT	CASSWNAENTIYF	NA	NA	TRBV9	TRBJ1-3
TGTGCCAGCAGAGGGATCGCGAACACCGGGGAGCTGTTTTTT	CASRGIANTGELFF	NA	NA	TRBV6-5	TRBJ2-2
TGTGCCAGCAGCAAGACTAGCGGGGGGAAAAATGAGCAGTTCTTC	CASSKTSGGKNEQFF	TRBD2	NA	TRBV11-2	TRBJ2-1
TGTGCCAGCAGTGGAGGGTGGGGGAATCAGCCCCAGCATTTT	CASSGGWGNQPQHF	NA	NA	TRBV6-5	TRBJ1-5
TGTGCCAGCAGCCCCGGAGGTCCCTCCTACAATGAGCAGTTCTTC	CASSPGGPSYNEQFF	NA	NA	TRBV7-3	TRBJ2-1
TGTGCCAGCAGTCCAAGGACAGGGGGGTACGAGCAGTACTTC	CASSPRTGGYEQYF	TRBD1	NA	TRBV27	TRBJ2-7
TGCGCCAGCAGTCCGGGACAGCCTCACCTCTATGGCTACACCTTC	CASSPGQPHLYGYTF	TRBD1	NA	TRBV28	TRBJ1-2
TGTGCCAGCAGTTACGTCAGGGGCTACCAGCCCCAGCATTTT	CASSYVRGYQPQHF	NA	once	TRBV6-5	TRBJ1-5
TGTGCCAGCAGCCGTCCGGCAGTGACCTACGAGCAGTACTTC	CASSRPAVTYEQYF	NA	NA	TRBV28	TRBJ2-7
TGTGCCAGCAGCTTACAGGGGAACACAGATACGCAGTATTTT	CASSLQGNTDTQYF	NA	NA	TRBV7-2	TRBJ2-3
TGTGCCAGCAGCTTAGGCGGCACCCCTTATGGCTACACCTTC	CASSLGGTPYGYTF	NA	NA	TRBV7-3	TRBJ1-2
TGTGCCAGCAGCTTTAAGGCGTCGGGGCGGAACACTGAAGCTTTCTTT	CASSFKASGRNTEAFF	NA	NA	TRBV5-6	TRBJ1-1
TGTGCCAGCAGTGGCGGTAGCATATACGAGCAGTACTTC	CASSGGSIYEQYF	NA	NA	TRBV28	TRBJ2-7
TGTGCCAGCAGTTCGGGACAGAATCAGCCCCAGCATTTT	CASSSGQNQPQHF	TRBD1	NA	TRBV6-5	TRBJ1-5
TGTGCCATCCGACAGGGGGCTAAGAACGAGCAGTACTTC	CAIRQGAKNEQYF	TRBD1	NA	TRBV28	TRBJ2-7
TGTGCCAGCAGCTTGGGACACCCCAACACTGAAGCTTTCTTT	CASSLGHPNTEAFF	NA	NA	TRBV7-9	TRBJ1-1
TGTGCCAGTAGCGATCAGTTTCTAGCGGGGGAATCCTACGAGCAGTACTTC	CASSDQFLAGESYEQYF	TRBD2	NA	TRBV19	TRBJ2-7